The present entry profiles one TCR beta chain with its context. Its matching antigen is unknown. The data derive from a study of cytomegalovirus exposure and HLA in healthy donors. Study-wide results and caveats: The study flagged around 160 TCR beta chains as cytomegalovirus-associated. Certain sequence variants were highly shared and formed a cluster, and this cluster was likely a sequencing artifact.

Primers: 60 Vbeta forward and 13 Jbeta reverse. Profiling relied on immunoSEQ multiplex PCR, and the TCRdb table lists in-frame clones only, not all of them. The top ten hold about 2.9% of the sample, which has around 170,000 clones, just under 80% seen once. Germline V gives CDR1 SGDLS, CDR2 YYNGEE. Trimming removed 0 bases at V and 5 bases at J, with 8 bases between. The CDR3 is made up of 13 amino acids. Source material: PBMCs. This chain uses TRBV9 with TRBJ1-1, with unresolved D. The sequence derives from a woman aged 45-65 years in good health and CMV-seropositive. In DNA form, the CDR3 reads TGTGCCAGCAGCGTAGGGGTCGGGACTGAAGCTTTCTTT. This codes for CASSVGVGTEAFF.